The clone carrying this T cell receptor (beta chain) was seen a handful of times. The sample belongs to a study of naive and memory T cell subsets. CD8 T cells were positively selected from what remained after CD4 positive selection. Effector memory cells were sorted as CD45RA-CD27-, EMRA cells as CD45RA+CD27-. The beta constant-region primer was an equimolar mix of two oligonucleotides covering TRBC1 and TRBC2. TCRdb reanalysed the UMI-ligation and nested PCR reads using MiXCR and keeps one entry per CDR3 protein. The sample includes around 27,000 distinct CDR3 sequences, 9.5% to 12% seen only once; the top ten take approximately 17%. Sequenced material: effector memory CD4+ T cells from blood. Subset indicated: effector memory, CD45RA- CD27-. This TCR derives from a human donor in good health.

This chain's CDR3 is CSVLVSQETQYF. The CDR3 DNA reads as TGCAGCGTGCTTGTCTCGCAAGAGACCCAGTACTTC. The chain uses TRBV29-1 and TRBJ2-5; D gene uncertain. Germline V lookup: CDR1 SQVTM, CDR2 ANQGSEA. This CDR3 spans 12 amino acids. V was pared by 6 bases and J by 2 bases, with 10 bases between.